This T cell receptor beta chain was identified in a study of T cells in Graves' hyperthyroidism and ophthalmopathy. The study's findings and limits: Among thyroid clonotypes expanded above 0.001, most also appeared in blood.

Diagnosis of hyperthyroidism was new in patients aged 18 to 65, and its duration was under 2 months. Patients were excluded for uncontrolled infection, other autoimmune disease, pregnancy or lactation. CDR3 length equals 15 residues. Trimming removed 1 base from V and 4 bases from J, with 11 bases in between. The germline gives CDR1 SGHRS, CDR2 YFSETQ. In its sample, this clonotype was seen many times. As yet, its antigen is unknown. Researchers amplified the TCR beta CDR3 regions from RNA transcripts. Researchers ran a first-round RT-PCR on the TCR CDR3 using the HTBI primer set. MiXCR, run by TCRdb on the multiplex PCR reads, gives a single entry per CDR3 protein. Of about 400,000 distinct CDR3 sequences in the sample, more than 15% were seen once.

The sequencing sample was made of blood. The J gene is TRBJ2-2, the V gene TRBV5-1; possible D gene TRBD1, 7 bases. This TCR was sampled from a woman between 18 and 29 years old with Graves' hyperthyroidism. CDR3 sequence (DNA): TGCGCCAGCAGCTTGAGCCAGGGGGGCACCGGGGAGCTGTTTTTT. This gives the protein CASSLSQGGTGELFF.